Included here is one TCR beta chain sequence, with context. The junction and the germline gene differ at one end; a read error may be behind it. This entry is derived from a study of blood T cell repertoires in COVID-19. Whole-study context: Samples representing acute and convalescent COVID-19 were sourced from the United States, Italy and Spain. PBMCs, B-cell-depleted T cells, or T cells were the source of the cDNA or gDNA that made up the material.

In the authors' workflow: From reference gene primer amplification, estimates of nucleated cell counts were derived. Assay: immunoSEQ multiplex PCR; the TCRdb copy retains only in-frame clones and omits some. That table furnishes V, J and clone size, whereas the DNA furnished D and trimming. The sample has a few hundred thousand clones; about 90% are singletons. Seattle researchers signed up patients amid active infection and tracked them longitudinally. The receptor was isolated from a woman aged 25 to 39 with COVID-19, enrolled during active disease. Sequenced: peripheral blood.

The CDR3 DNA reads TGTGCCAGCAGCGTAGGAGCAGCGTTT. Protein sequence: CASSVGAAF. The rearrangement joins TRBV9 to TRBJ1-4; D is uncertain. Per the germline V gene, CDR1 is SGDLS and CDR2 is YYNGEE. The CDR3 has 9 amino acids.